These T cell receptor beta chains were read from a single sample in a study of CD8+ T cells in alopecia areata. Libraries were prepared by immunoSEQ multiplex PCR; TCRdb keeps only in-frame clonotypes and omits some of them. The sample lists about 180,000 clones; just over 65% were seen once. Sequences were derived from CD8+ T cells sorted from blood, sampled at week 0. These receptors all stem from a human donor with alopecia areata. The CDR3 runs from the conserved cysteine through the conserved F or W. A D gene is named only where the DNA matches it firmly. Size values are once, few and many counts, or a class for expanded clones, and some rows have none.

D	V	J	size	DNA	CDR3
.	TRBV5-6	TRBJ1-6	.	TGTGCCAGCAGCTTAGATCTGCCAGATTCACCCCTCCACTTT	CASSLDLPDSPLHF
TRBD1	TRBV6-6	TRBJ2-5	once	TGTGCCAGCAGATCGCTTAGACAGGGCGGAGGAGAGACCCAGTACTTC	CASRSLRQGGGETQYF
.	TRBV6-5	TRBJ1-5	.	TGTGCCAGCAGCCCACGTTGGGAAAGCAATCAGCCCCAGCATTTT	CASSPRWESNQPQHF
TRBD2	TRBV29-1	TRBJ2-5	.	TGCAGCGTTGGTTTTAGCCCAGCGGGGCACCAAGAGACCCAGTACTTC	CSVGFSPAGHQETQYF
TRBD1	TRBV2	TRBJ2-6	.	TGTGCCAGCATTGGACAGGGGAGGTTATCTGGGGCCAACGTCCTGACTTTC	CASIGQGRLSGANVLTF
TRBD2	TRBV27	TRBJ2-7	few	TGTGCCAGCAGTTCTGCGACTAGCTTTGTGAGGGAGCAGTACTTC	CASSSATSFVREQYF
.	TRBV29-1	TRBJ1-1	.	TGCAGCGTGGACTCCCGGGACACTGAAGCTTTCTTT	CSVDSRDTEAFF
.	TRBV5-6	TRBJ2-7	.	TGTGCCAGCAGCTTGGGAAGGGCCTACGAGCAGTACTTC	CASSLGRAYEQYF
.	TRBV13	TRBJ2-7	.	TGTGCCAGCAGCACCGGGAGATCCTACGAGCAGTACTTC	CASSTGRSYEQYF
.	TRBV15	TRBJ2-5	.	TGTGCCACCTCCGGGGGTCCACAAGAGACCCAGTACTTC	CATSGGPQETQYF
.	TRBV27	TRBJ2-3	.	TGTGCCACCGAAGCCCCGAACACAGATACGCAGTATTTT	CATEAPNTDTQYF
.	TRBV7-9	TRBJ1-1	.	TGTGCCAGCAGCCTCAGGGGAGAGGCTGAAGCTTTCTTT	CASSLRGEAEAFF
.	TRBV7-6	TRBJ2-5	.	TGTGCCAGCAGCCTCGAATTAGGGGTGCAAGAGACCCAGTACTTC	CASSLELGVQETQYF
TRBD1	TRBV5-1	TRBJ1-2	.	TGCGCCAGCAGCGGGACAGCTGATGGCTACACCTTC	CASSGTADGYTF
.	TRBV13	TRBJ1-5	.	TGTGCCAGCAGCTTGGGGAAAGGTCAGCCCCAGCATTTT	CASSLGKGQPQHF
.	TRBV27	TRBJ1-2	once	TGTGCCAGCAGTCCGAGGACAGCGAGGGGCTATGGCTACACCTTC	CASSPRTARGYGYTF
.	TRBV2	TRBJ2-7	.	.	CASILAGWGEQYF
TRBD1	TRBV6-1	TRBJ2-1	few	TGTGCCAGCGGGACAGGTTACAATGAGCAGTTCTTC	CASGTGYNEQFF
.	TRBV7-2	TRBJ1-6	few	TGTGCCAGCAGCTTAGACCTCTCCTATAATTCACCCCTCCACTTT	CASSLDLSYNSPLHF
TRBD1	TRBV14	TRBJ1-1	.	TGTGCCAGCAGCCAGCTACAGGGGCCATACACTGAAGCTTTCTTT	CASSQLQGPYTEAFF
.	TRBV5-1	TRBJ1-1	.	TGCGCCAGCAGCCAGAACGGACTCAGCGGGTTCTACCCTATGAACACTGAAGCTTTCTTT	CASSQNGLSGFYPMNTEAFF
.	TRBV4-2	TRBJ1-4	.	TGTGCCAGCAGCCCCAGTCCGGCTAATGAAAAACTGTTTTTT	CASSPSPANEKLFF
.	TRBV7-6	TRBJ1-1	.	TGTGCCAGCAGCTTAGGGACGGGGCCGGTTGAAGCTTTCTTT	CASSLGTGPVEAFF
.	TRBV4-2	TRBJ1-1	.	TGTGCCAGCAGCCAAGAGTCGGGGATGAACACTGAAGCTTTCTTT	CASSQESGMNTEAFF
TRBD2	TRBV29-1	TRBJ2-1	.	TGCAGCGAAGTAGAAGCGGGGGGACCATACAATGAGCAGTTCTTC	CSEVEAGGPYNEQFF
.	TRBV29-1	TRBJ1-5	once	TGCAGCGTTGCTCAGGGGATGAGCAATCAGCCCCAGCATTTT	CSVAQGMSNQPQHF
TRBD1	TRBV10-3	TRBJ2-7	once	TGTGCCATCAAACCGGGACAGGAACTTTACGAGCAGTACTTC	CAIKPGQELYEQYF
TRBD2	TRBV29-1	TRBJ2-1	.	TGCAGCGGGACTAGCGGGGGGTACAATGAGCAGTTCTTC	CSGTSGGYNEQFF
TRBD1	TRBV2	TRBJ2-1	few	TGTGCCACGGACAGGGGGCCTCCACTCGATGAGCAGTTCTTC	CATDRGPPLDEQFF
.	TRBV4-1	TRBJ1-1	.	TGCGCCAGCAGCCCGAACAGCAATGAAGCTTTCTTT	CASSPNSNEAFF
.	TRBV5-1	TRBJ1-1	.	TGCGCCAGCAGCTTGCTTGGCGGCAGGGCAAACACTGAAGCTTTCTTT	CASSLLGGRANTEAFF
.	TRBV11-2	TRBJ2-3	few	TGTGCCAGCAGCTCGGAAAGGAACACAGATACGCAGTATTTT	CASSSERNTDTQYF
.	TRBV4-1	TRBJ2-5	.	TGCGCCAGCAGCGAAGCGATAGTTGGAGAGACCCAGTACTTC	CASSEAIVGETQYF
.	TRBV7-9	TRBJ2-2	many	TGTGCCAGCAGCTGGTCAGGGACCGGGGAGCTGTTTTTT	CASSWSGTGELFF
TRBD1	TRBV5-1	TRBJ2-5	.	TGCGCCAGCAGCTTGGACAGGGGATGGGCAGAGACCCAGTACTTC	CASSLDRGWAETQYF
.	TRBV29-1	TRBJ2-1	.	TGCAGCGTTAGGGGAAGTAGCGTCTACAATGAGCAGTTCTTC	CSVRGSSVYNEQFF
.	TRBV13	TRBJ1-6	.	TGTGCCAGCAGCTTAGGCCACGTTGCGTGGGGGAATTCACCCCTCCACTTT	CASSLGHVAWGNSPLHF
TRBD2	TRBV7-7	TRBJ2-3	.	TGTGCTAGCAGCTCGGGACTAGCGAGCACAGATACGCAGTATTTT	CASSSGLASTDTQYF
.	TRBV7-9	TRBJ2-2	many	TGTGCCAACCGCTCTCCCGGGGAGCTGTTTTTT	CANRSPGELFF
TRBD2	TRBV5-1	TRBJ2-5	.	TGCGCCAGCAGCTACGGACTAGCGGGGTTCCAAGAGACCCAGTACTTC	CASSYGLAGFQETQYF
.	TRBV4-1	TRBJ1-1	once	TGCGCCAGCAGCCAGGTCGGGACGGCTCGGACTGAAGCTTTCTTT	CASSQVGTARTEAFF
.	TRBV9	TRBJ1-1	.	TGTGCCAGCAGCGTATCAGGGAGGAACACTGAAGCTTTCTTT	CASSVSGRNTEAFF
.	TRBV5-1	TRBJ1-1	.	TGCGCCAGCAGCTCCTACTCGACGAACACTGAAGCTTTCTTT	CASSSYSTNTEAFF
TRBD1	TRBV2	TRBJ1-2	.	TGTGCCAGCTACGTACCCGACGGAGGGGGCAGCGATGGCTACACCTTC	CASYVPDGGGSDGYTF
.	TRBV30	TRBJ2-7	.	TGTGCCTGGAGTGTAGGGGACGGAACCTACGAGCAGTACTTC	CAWSVGDGTYEQYF